This T cell receptor (beta chain) was profiled in a study of T cells in Graves' hyperthyroidism and ophthalmopathy. Patients were excluded for uncontrolled infection, other autoimmune disease, pregnancy or lactation. The authors obtained PBMCs from roughly 9.7 ml of fresh peripheral blood. In this sample, this clonotype turned up many times. Its target is not known. General study results and limits: The model's output predicted ophthalmopathy at a median of about 6.5 months prior to onset. Through a model of 13 V-J features, ophthalmopathy was separated from stable hyperthyroidism.

V was trimmed by 6 bases and J by 0 bases, leaving 12 bases between them. The CDR3 contains 15 residues. Germline assignment: CDR1 MNHNS and CDR2 SASEGT. Researchers took RNA transcripts and amplified the TCR beta CDR3 regions from them. First-round RT-PCR targeting the TCR CDR3 was performed with the HTBI primer set. Using its own MiXCR run on the multiplex PCR reads, TCRdb lists one record per CDR3 protein. The sample contains 450,000 to 550,000 distinct CDR3 sequences, approximately 24% of which appear only once. This chain joins TRBV6-1 and TRBJ1-5; the D is unclear. The sample was blood. The origin of this receptor is a woman aged 30 to 39 with Graves' ophthalmopathy. Here the CDR3 reads CASSPMRDSNQPQHF. CDR3 coding DNA: TGTGCCAGCAGCCCTATGAGGGATAGCAATCAGCCCCAGCATTTT.